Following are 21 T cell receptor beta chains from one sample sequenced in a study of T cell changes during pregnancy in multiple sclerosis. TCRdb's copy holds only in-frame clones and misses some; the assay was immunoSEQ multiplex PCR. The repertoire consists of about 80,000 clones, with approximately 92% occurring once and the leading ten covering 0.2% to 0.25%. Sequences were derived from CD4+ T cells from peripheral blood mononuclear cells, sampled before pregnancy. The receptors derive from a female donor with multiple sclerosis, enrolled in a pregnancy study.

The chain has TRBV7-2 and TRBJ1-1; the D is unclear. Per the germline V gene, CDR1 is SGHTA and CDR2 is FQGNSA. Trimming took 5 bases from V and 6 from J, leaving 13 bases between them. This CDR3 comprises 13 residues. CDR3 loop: CASSPRFWPEAFF. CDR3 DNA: TGTGCCAGCAGCCCCCGTTTTTGGCCTGAAGCTTTCTTT.

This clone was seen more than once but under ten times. In DNA, the CDR3 is TGTGCCATCGGAGGTTATAGCAATCAGCCCCAGCATTTT. It codes for CAIGGYSNQPQHF. The V gene is TRBV10-3, the J gene TRBJ1-5; D not resolved. The CDR3 has 13 amino acids. Trimming left V 8 bases short and J 0 bases short, with 8 bases between. From germline, CDR1 is ENHRY and CDR2 SYGVKD.

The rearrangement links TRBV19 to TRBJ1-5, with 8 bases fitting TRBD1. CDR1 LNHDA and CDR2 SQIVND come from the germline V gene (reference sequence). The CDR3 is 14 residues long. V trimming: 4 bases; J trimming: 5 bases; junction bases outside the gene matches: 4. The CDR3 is CASSTQGGDQPQHF. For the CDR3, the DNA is TGTGCCAGTAGTACACAGGGGGGAGATCAGCCCCAGCATTTT.

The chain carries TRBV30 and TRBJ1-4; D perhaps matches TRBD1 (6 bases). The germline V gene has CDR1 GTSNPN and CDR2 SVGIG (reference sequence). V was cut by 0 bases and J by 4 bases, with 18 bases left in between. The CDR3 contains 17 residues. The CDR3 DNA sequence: TGTGCCTGGAGTGTACGGCGGGGGAGGGGGTATAATGAAAAACTGTTTTTT. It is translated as CAWSVRRGRGYNEKLFF.

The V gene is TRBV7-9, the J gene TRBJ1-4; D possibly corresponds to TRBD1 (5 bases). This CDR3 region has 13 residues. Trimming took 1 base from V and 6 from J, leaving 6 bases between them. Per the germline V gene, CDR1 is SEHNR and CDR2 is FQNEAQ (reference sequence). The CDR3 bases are TGTGCCAGCAGCTTAGGACAGCATGAAAAACTGTTTTTT. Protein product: CASSLGQHEKLFF.

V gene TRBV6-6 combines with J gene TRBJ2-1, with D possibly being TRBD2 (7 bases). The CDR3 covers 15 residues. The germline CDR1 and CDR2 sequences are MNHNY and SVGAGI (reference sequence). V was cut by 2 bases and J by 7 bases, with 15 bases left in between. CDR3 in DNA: TGTGCCAGCAGTTACGAGGGGGGGCCTCAGAATGAGCAGTTCTTC. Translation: CASSYEGGPQNEQFF.

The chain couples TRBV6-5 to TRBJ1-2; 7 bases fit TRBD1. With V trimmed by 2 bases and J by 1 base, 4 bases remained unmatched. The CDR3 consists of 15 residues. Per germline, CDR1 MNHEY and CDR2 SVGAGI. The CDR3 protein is CASSYRPGGNYGYTF. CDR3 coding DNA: TGTGCCAGCAGTTACCGCCCAGGGGGTAACTATGGCTACACCTTC.

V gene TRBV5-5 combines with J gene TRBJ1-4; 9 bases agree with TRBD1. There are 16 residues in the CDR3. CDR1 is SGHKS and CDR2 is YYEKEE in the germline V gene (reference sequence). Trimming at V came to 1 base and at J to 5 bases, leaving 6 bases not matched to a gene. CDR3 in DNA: TGTGCCAGCAGCTTGCGAACCGGGACAGGGAATGAAAAACTGTTTTTT. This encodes CASSLRTGTGNEKLFF.

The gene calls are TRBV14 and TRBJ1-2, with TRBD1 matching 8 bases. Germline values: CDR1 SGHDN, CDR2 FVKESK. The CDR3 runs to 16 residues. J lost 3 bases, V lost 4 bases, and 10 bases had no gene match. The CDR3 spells CASSPLGRDRYYGYTF. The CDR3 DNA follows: TGTGCCAGCAGCCCCCTCGGCAGGGACAGGTACTATGGCTACACCTTC.

DNA of the CDR3: TGTGCCAGCAGCCTCCGGAGCAATCAGCCCCAGCATTTT. Amino acids: CASSLRSNQPQHF. The chain links TRBV2 to TRBJ1-5; D gene uncertain. The CDR3 spans 13 residues. Germline CDR1 is SNHLY and CDR2 is FYNNEI. Trimming removed 6 bases from V and 1 base from J, with 7 bases in between.

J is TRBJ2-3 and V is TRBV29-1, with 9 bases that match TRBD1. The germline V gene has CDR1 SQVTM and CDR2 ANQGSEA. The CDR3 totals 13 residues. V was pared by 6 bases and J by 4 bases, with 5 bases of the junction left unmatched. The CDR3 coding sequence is TGCAGCGTCGGGACAGGGTACTCAGATACGCAGTATTTT. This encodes CSVGTGYSDTQYF.

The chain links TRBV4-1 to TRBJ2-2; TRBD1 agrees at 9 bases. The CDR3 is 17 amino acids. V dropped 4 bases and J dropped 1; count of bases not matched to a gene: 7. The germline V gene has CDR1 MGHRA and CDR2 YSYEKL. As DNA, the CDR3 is TGCGCCAGCAGCCCTGCGCCGGGACAGGGGAACACCGGGGAGCTGTTTTTT. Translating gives CASSPAPGQGNTGELFF.

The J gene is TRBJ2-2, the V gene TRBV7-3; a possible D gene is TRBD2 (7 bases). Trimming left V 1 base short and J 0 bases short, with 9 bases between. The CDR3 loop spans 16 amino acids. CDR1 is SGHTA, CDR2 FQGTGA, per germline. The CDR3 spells CASSLSGGANTGELFF. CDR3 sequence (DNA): TGTGCCAGCAGCTTAAGCGGGGGCGCGAACACCGGGGAGCTGTTTTTT.

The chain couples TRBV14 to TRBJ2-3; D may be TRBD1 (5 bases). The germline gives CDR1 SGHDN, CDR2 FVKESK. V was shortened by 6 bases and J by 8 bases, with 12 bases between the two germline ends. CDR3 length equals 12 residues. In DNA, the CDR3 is TGTGCCAGCAGTCCAAGCCAGGGTACGCAGTATTTT. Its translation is CASSPSQGTQYF.

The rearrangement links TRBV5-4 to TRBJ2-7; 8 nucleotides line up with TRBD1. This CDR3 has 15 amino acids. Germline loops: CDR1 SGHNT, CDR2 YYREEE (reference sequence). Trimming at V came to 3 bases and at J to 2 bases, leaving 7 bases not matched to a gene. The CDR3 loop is CASSSGQVHTYEQYF. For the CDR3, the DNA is TGTGCCAGCAGCTCGGGACAGGTACACACCTACGAGCAGTACTTC. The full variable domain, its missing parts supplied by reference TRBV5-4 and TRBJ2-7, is ETGVTQSPTHLIKTRGQQVTLRCSSQSGHNTVSWYQQALGQGPQFIFQYYREEENGRGNFPPRFSGLQFPNYSSELNVNALELDDSALYLCASSSGQVHTYEQYFGPGTRLTVT.

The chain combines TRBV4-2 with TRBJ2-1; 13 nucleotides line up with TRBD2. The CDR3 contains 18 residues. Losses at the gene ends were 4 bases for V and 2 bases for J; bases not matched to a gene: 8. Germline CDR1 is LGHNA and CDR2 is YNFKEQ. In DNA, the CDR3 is TGTGCCAGCAGCCGCACCCCGACTAGCGGGGGGCCCTACAATGAGCAGTTCTTC. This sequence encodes CASSRTPTSGGPYNEQFF.

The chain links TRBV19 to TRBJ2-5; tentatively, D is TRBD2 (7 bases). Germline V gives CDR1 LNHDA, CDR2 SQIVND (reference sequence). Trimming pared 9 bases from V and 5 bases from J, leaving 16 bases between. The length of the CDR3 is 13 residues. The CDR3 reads CASGGPARETQYF. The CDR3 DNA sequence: TGTGCCAGCGGGGGGCCCGCTAGGGAGACCCAGTACTTC.

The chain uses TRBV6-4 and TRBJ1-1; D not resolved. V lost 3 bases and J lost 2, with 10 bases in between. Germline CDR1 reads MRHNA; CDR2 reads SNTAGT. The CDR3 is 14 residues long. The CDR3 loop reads CASSEQLGNTEAFF. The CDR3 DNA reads TGTGCCAGCAGTGAACAGCTTGGAAACACTGAAGCTTTCTTT.

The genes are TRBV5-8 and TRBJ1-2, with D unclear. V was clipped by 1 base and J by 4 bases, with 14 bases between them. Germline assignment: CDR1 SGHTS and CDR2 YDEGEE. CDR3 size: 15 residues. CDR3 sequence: CASSLRGSEPYGYTF. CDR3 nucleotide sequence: TGTGCCAGCAGCTTGCGTGGTAGTGAGCCCTATGGCTACACCTTC.

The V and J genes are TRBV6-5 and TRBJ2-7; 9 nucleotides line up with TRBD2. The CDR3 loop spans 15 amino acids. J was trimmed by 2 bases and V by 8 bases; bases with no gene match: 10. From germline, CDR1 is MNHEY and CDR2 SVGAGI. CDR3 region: CASLRSAGGAYEQYF. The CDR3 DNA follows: TGTGCCAGCCTCCGGTCAGCGGGAGGAGCCTACGAGCAGTACTTC.

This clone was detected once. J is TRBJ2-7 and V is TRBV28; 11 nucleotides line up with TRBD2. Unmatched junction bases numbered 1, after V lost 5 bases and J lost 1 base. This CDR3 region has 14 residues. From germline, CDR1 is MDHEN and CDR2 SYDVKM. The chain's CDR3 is CASSRLAGSYEQYF. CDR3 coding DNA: TGTGCCAGCAGTCGACTAGCGGGATCCTACGAGCAGTACTTC.